The 24 T cell receptor beta chains listed next were all sequenced from one sample in a study of blood T cell repertoires in COVID-19. Clones were sequenced by immunoSEQ multiplex PCR, and TCRdb holds only the in-frame ones, with some missing. Here the sample spans about 300,000 clones, about nine tenths being singletons. The sequenced sample consisted of PBMCs or T cells enriched from blood (not recorded which). The receptors here all came from a woman aged 45-65 years who had been exposed to COVID-19.

This clone was detected once. The chain recombines TRBV7-6 with TRBJ1-4; 8 nucleotides match TRBD1. Germline loops: CDR1 SGHVS, CDR2 FNYEAQ. This CDR3 contains 13 residues. Trimming at V came to 10 bases and at J to 8 bases, leaving 9 bases not matched to a gene. The CDR3 region is CAIGQGRLEKLFF. CDR3 nucleotides: TGTGCCATTGGACAGGGTCGTTTAGAAAAACTGTTTTTT.

The CDR3 is CASSLLGQGGSPLHF. Here the CDR3 DNA reads TGTGCCAGCAGCTTACTTGGACAGGGAGGATCACCCCTCCACTTT. V usage is TRBV7-9 and J usage is TRBJ1-6; 8 nucleotides line up with TRBD1. CDR1 and CDR2 from the germline V gene are SEHNR and FQNEAQ (reference sequence). The CDR3 contains 15 residues. V lost 2 bases and J lost 10; bases outside the gene matches: 7.

This chain joins TRBV18 and TRBJ1-4, with 7 nucleotides matching TRBD1. The CDR3 covers 16 residues. Germline V gene data show CDR1 as KGHSH and CDR2 as LQKENI. Losses at the gene ends were 1 base for V and 4 bases for J; bases not matched to a gene: 6. The CDR3: CASSPLAGQNNEKLFF. The CDR3, as DNA: TGTGCCAGCTCACCACTAGCGGGACAGAATAATGAAAAACTGTTTTTT.

The gene calls are TRBV9 and TRBJ2-7, with D possibly TRBD2 on 5 matching bases. The CDR3 length is 13 residues. Germline values: CDR1 SGDLS, CDR2 YYNGEE. V gave up 0 bases and J gave up 6 bases, with 10 bases separating them. This chain's CDR3 is CASSVATGSEQYF. Here the CDR3 DNA reads TGTGCCAGCAGCGTAGCTACTGGGAGCGAGCAGTACTTC.

The chain recombines TRBV5-1 with TRBJ1-6, with a weak D call TRBD1 (5 bases). The CDR3 totals 16 residues. Trimming removed 1 base from V and 9 bases from J, with 17 bases in between. CDR1 is SGHRS, CDR2 YFSETQ, per germline. The CDR3 is CASSLFYQDIGSPLHF. The DNA of the CDR3 is TGCGCCAGCAGCTTGTTCTATCAGGACATAGGTTCACCCCTCCACTTT.

The chain uses TRBV19 and TRBJ2-3; a weak D match, TRBD1 (6 bases). Germline CDR1 reads LNHDA; CDR2 reads SQIVND (reference sequence). CDR3 length equals 18 residues. Trimming cost V 9 bases and J 0 bases, with 25 bases left between them. CDR3: CASRARGQKINSTDTQYF. CDR3 DNA: TGTGCCAGCAGGGCCAGGGGCCAAAAGATAAATAGCACAGATACGCAGTATTTT.

The V gene is TRBV9, the J gene TRBJ1-2, with D possibly matching TRBD1 (6 bases). The germline V gene encodes CDR1 SGDLS and CDR2 YYNGEE. The CDR3 is made up of 16 amino acids. Deletions cut 2 bases from V and 6 bases from J, with 20 bases between. The CDR3: CASSVSQGSRADGYTF. The DNA for the CDR3 is TGTGCCAGCAGCGTGTCACAGGGATCCCGGGCGGATGGCTACACCTTC.

The chain employs TRBV2 and TRBJ1-1; 8 positions match TRBD1. The length of the CDR3 is 12 residues. V shed 4 bases and J 8 bases; nucleotides not matched to a gene: 3. Germline V gene sequence: CDR1 SNHLY, CDR2 FYNNEI. CDR3 nucleotides: TGTGCCAGCAGTGTTGGGGACAGGGAAGCTTTCTTT. It codes for CASSVGDREAFF.

This clone was picked up one time. The chain combines TRBV28 with TRBJ1-5; D is undetermined. This CDR3 comprises 17 residues. Trimming stripped 11 bases from V and 0 bases from J, with 23 bases between. CDR1 and CDR2 (germline): MDHEN, SYDVKM. CDR3 amino acids: CASRERFYDYSNQPQHF. CDR3 nucleotides: TGTGCCTCTCGGGAGCGGTTCTACGACTATAGCAATCAGCCCCAGCATTTT. The full variable domain, in which reference TRBV28 and TRBJ1-5 provide the parts outside the CDR3, is DVKVTQSSRYLVKRTGEKVFLECVQDMDHENMFWYRQDPGLGLRLIYFSYDVKMKEKGDIPEGYSVSREKKERFSLILESASTNQTSMYLCASRERFYDYSNQPQHFGDGTRLSIL.

The V and J genes are TRBV9 and TRBJ2-2; 7 bases line up with TRBD1. V shed 0 bases and J 5 bases; nucleotides not matched to a gene: 7. Germline V gene lookup returns CDR1 SGDLS and CDR2 YYNGEE. The CDR3 covers 16 residues. DNA of the CDR3: TGTGCCAGCAGCGTAGCGGGACAGAGTGGAACCGGGGAGCTGTTTTTT. This translates into CASSVAGQSGTGELFF. The full variable domain, rest sourced from reference TRBV9 and TRBJ2-2, is DSGVTQTPKHLITATGQRVTLRCSPRSGDLSVYWYQQSLDQGLQFLIQYYNGEERAKGNILERFSAQQFPDLHSELNLSSLELGDSALYFCASSVAGQSGTGELFFGEGSRLTVL.

This chain links TRBV28 with TRBJ2-7; 8 bases match TRBD2. Germline CDR1 MDHEN, CDR2 SYDVKM. V lost 11 bases and J lost 4; bases outside the gene matches: 10. This CDR3 contains 13 residues. Here the CDR3 reads CAGLSGGRYEQYF. DNA for the CDR3: TGTGCCGGTCTCAGCGGGGGCAGGTACGAGCAGTACTTC.

V and J are TRBV28 and TRBJ1-3; TRBD1 matches 9 bases. The trim removed 5 bases at V and 4 bases at J, leaving 15 bases unmatched. The CDR3 totals 18 residues. CDR1 is MDHEN, CDR2 SYDVKM, per germline. The CDR3 spells CASSPHRTGVRLGNTIYF. CDR3 DNA: TGTGCCAGCAGTCCCCATAGGACAGGGGTTCGCCTGGGAAACACCATATATTTT.

The rearrangement joins TRBV29-1 to TRBJ2-5; 10 nucleotides match TRBD2. This CDR3 has 14 residues. V dropped 4 bases and J dropped 0; count of bases not matched to a gene: 2. Germline CDR1 reads SQVTM; CDR2 reads ANQGSEA. CDR3 sequence (DNA): TGCAGCGTTGCTAGCGGGGGCCACCAAGAGACCCAGTACTTC. Its translation: CSVASGGHQETQYF.

This clone was seen once. CDR3 nucleotides: TGTGCCAGCAGTTTAACGGTGGGGCGCGTCCATCAGCCCCAGCATTTT. This encodes CASSLTVGRVHQPQHF. This rearrangement joins TRBV28 to TRBJ1-5, with D perhaps matching TRBD1 (5 bases). Trimming removed 2 bases at V and 5 bases at J, with 16 bases between. The CDR3 is 16 residues long. CDR1 MDHEN and CDR2 SYDVKM come from the germline V gene.

This chain joins TRBV10-3 and TRBJ1-2; 9 bases fit TRBD1. V shed 6 bases and J 3 bases; nucleotides not matched to a gene: 2. The CDR3 length is 13 residues. Germline CDR1 and CDR2: ENHRY and SYGVKD. The CDR3 here is CAIRTGGHYGYTF. The CDR3 coding sequence is TGTGCCATCAGAACAGGGGGCCACTATGGCTACACCTTC.

The chain has TRBV3-1 (or the pseudogene TRBV3-2) and TRBJ1-1; D gene unclear. CDR1 is LGHDT and CDR2 is YNNKEL in the germline V gene (reference sequence). The CDR3 loop spans 12 amino acids. Trimming left V 7 bases short and J 10 bases short, with 16 bases between. DNA of the CDR3: TGTGCCAGCACCAAAGGGAGAGCTGGAGCTTTCTTT. It codes for CASTKGRAGAFF.

The chain combines TRBV27 with TRBJ2-1; 8 bases align to TRBD1. Germline V gene sequence: CDR1 MNHEY, CDR2 SMNVEV (reference sequence). This CDR3 spans 14 amino acids. The trim removed 5 bases at V and 6 bases at J, leaving 6 bases unmatched. CDR3 sequence (DNA): TGTGCCAGCAGTCCAGGGACAGGCCCCAATGAGCAGTTCTTC. It is translated as CASSPGTGPNEQFF.

The chain couples TRBV28 to TRBJ1-1, with TRBD1 matching 7 bases. Germline CDR1 is MDHEN and CDR2 is SYDVKM. The V segment lost 5 bases and the J segment 0 bases; nucleotides outside the gene matches: 9. The CDR3 contains 16 residues. CDR3 DNA: TGTGCCAGCAGTCCCACTCAACAGGGGCTGAACACTGAAGCTTTCTTT. This translates into CASSPTQQGLNTEAFF.

The chain uses TRBV19 and TRBJ2-7; no firm D call. V gave up 6 bases and J gave up 3 bases, with 18 bases separating them. The CDR3 contains 15 residues. The germline V gene has CDR1 LNHDA and CDR2 SQIVND (reference sequence). The CDR3 sequence is CASSPPLGVGYEQYF. CDR3 DNA sequence: TGTGCCAGTAGCCCCCCCTTAGGAGTTGGCTACGAGCAGTACTTC. Using reference TRBV19 and TRBJ2-7 for the parts outside the CDR3, the full variable domain is DGGITQSPKYLFRKEGQNVTLSCEQNLNHDAMYWYRQDPGQGLRLIYYSQIVNDFQKGDIAEGYSVSREKKESFPLTVTSAQKNPTAFYLCASSPPLGVGYEQYFGPGTRLTVT.

For this clone: Different DNA sequences within this sample yield the same CDR3. The V gene is TRBV15, the J gene TRBJ1-3; no firm D call. Trimming took off 0 bases at V and 0 bases at J, with 6 bases between the two ends. CDR1 and CDR2 from the germline V gene are LNHNV and YYDKDF (reference sequence). The CDR3 is 15 residues long. The chain's CDR3 is CATSRDRGSGNTIYF. Written as DNA, the CDR3 is TGTGCCACCAGCAGAGATCGGGGCTCTGGAAACACCATATATTTT.

This chain joins TRBV19 and TRBJ2-1; 7 positions match TRBD1. Germline loops: CDR1 LNHDA, CDR2 SQIVND (reference sequence). CDR3 size: 14 residues. The J segment lost 9 bases and the V segment lost 3 bases, leaving 8 bases of the junction unmatched. DNA of the CDR3: TGTGCCAGTAGTATTTCGACAGGGCTCGGTGAGCAGTTCTTC. It is translated as CASSISTGLGEQFF.

This rearrangement joins TRBV7-8 to TRBJ1-2; D gene unclear. This CDR3 spans 13 amino acids. Germline values: CDR1 SGHVS, CDR2 FQNEAQ. V was trimmed by 1 base and J by 4 bases, leaving 7 bases between them. CDR3 sequence: CASSLGPIYGYTF. In nucleotides, the CDR3 is TGTGCCAGCAGCTTAGGCCCTATCTATGGCTACACCTTC.

This clone came up once. The genes are TRBV27 and TRBJ1-2; the D gene is possibly TRBD1 (5 bases). The CDR3 covers 16 residues. Per the germline V gene, CDR1 is MNHEY and CDR2 is SMNVEV (reference sequence). Trimming removed 3 bases at V and 3 bases at J, with 17 bases between. The CDR3 reads CASSLLLSGIHYGYTF. DNA for the CDR3: TGTGCCAGCAGTTTGCTTTTGTCAGGGATCCACTATGGCTACACCTTC.

This chain connects TRBV4-2 to TRBJ1-3; possibly TRBD1 for D (6 bases). Germline V gene data show CDR1 as LGHNA and CDR2 as YNFKEQ. Between the trimmed V and J ends, which lost 2 bases and 1 base, there was a span of 12 bases. The CDR3 is made up of 16 amino acids. Written as DNA, the CDR3 is TGTGCCAGCAGCCAAACCCGGACAGCATCTGGAAACACCATATATTTT. It encodes CASSQTRTASGNTIYF.